This T cell receptor (beta chain) stems from a study of somatic mutations in cytotoxic T cells in rheumatoid arthritis. Germline V gives CDR1 MNHEY, CDR2 SMNVEV (reference sequence). The junction had 8 bases not matched to a gene; V was cut back by 9 bases and J by 0 bases. The CDR3 has 14 residues. Sequencing was performed with immunoSEQ multiplex PCR; in TCRdb, only in-frame clones are kept and a portion is missing. The sample contains several thousand clones, under 75% of which appear only once. The receptor's source is a woman in her 50s in good health. The chain has TRBV27 and TRBJ2-7, with 7 bases identical to TRBD1. Sequencing used CD8+ T cells sorted from blood. The DNA of the CDR3 is TGTGCCAGTCACCCGGGACAGTACTCCTACGAGCAGTACTTC. Its protein is CASHPGQYSYEQYF.